One and the same sample provided the 24 T cell receptor beta chains below, sequenced in a study of cytomegalovirus exposure and HLA in healthy donors. A multiplex PCR was run with 60 Vbeta primers and 13 Jbeta primers. Sequencing used immunoSEQ multiplex PCR; TCRdb keeps in-frame clones, though not all of them. The table lists roughly 140,000 clones, 60% to 80% of them singletons. The sample taken for sequencing was PBMCs. The receptor source for this set is a woman aged 25 to 39 in good health and CMV-seronegative.

The genes are TRBV30 and TRBJ2-2; D possibly corresponds to TRBD1 (5 bases). The V end was cut by 7 bases, the J end by 1 base, with 13 bases between. The CDR3 covers 14 residues. Germline CDR1 and CDR2: GTSNPN and SVGIG (reference sequence). CDR3 nucleotide sequence: TGTGCCTACCGACAAGGACAGAACACCGGGGAGCTGTTTTTT. This gives the protein CAYRQGQNTGELFF.

The chain carries TRBV14 and TRBJ1-2, with TRBD1 as a possible D gene (6 bases). Trimming cost V 4 bases and J 0 bases, with 12 bases left between them. The CDR3 extends over 15 amino acids. CDR1 and CDR2 from the germline V gene are SGHDN and FVKESK. CDR3 sequence reads: CASSRTGITNYGYTF. The DNA of the CDR3 is TGTGCCAGCAGCCGTACAGGGATTACTAACTATGGCTACACCTTC.

The rearrangement links TRBV27 to TRBJ1-6; possible D gene TRBD1, 6 bases. Germline CDR1 MNHEY, CDR2 SMNVEV (reference sequence). V was clipped by 4 bases and J by 0 bases, with 13 bases between them. The CDR3 extends over 17 amino acids. In nucleotides, the CDR3 is TGTGCCAGCAGTTCGACAGGTTCGAGCTCCTATAATTCACCCCTCCACTTT. The encoded protein is CASSSTGSSSYNSPLHF.

The chain uses TRBV5-4 and TRBJ2-1; TRBD2 might be the D (5 bases). Germline V gene sequence: CDR1 SGHNT, CDR2 YYREEE (reference sequence). Trimming left V 0 bases short and J 0 bases short, with 10 bases between. This CDR3 region has 16 residues. The CDR3 is CASSLAVGSSYNEQFF. In nucleotides, the CDR3 is TGTGCCAGCAGCTTGGCTGTAGGGAGCTCCTACAATGAGCAGTTCTTC.

The CDR3 region is CASSPPGQGPYGYTF. CDR3 nucleotide sequence: TGTGCCAGCTCACCACCGGGACAGGGGCCTTATGGCTACACCTTC. The chain links TRBV18 to TRBJ1-2; 10 bases align to TRBD1. The length of the CDR3 is 15 residues. Germline V gene lookup returns CDR1 KGHSH and CDR2 LQKENI. With 0 bases clipped from V and 5 bases from J, the junction kept 3 bases outside the gene matches. Using reference TRBV18 and TRBJ1-2 for the parts outside the CDR3, the full variable domain is NAGVMQNPRHLVRRRGQEARLRCSPMKGHSHVYWYRQLPEEGLKFMVYLQKENIIDESGMPKERFSAEFPKEGPSILRIQQVVRGDSAAYFCASSPPGQGPYGYTFGSGTRLTVV.

This clone was picked up a small number of times. The chain employs TRBV15 and TRBJ1-4; 7 positions match TRBD1. The CDR3 extends over 16 amino acids. V was clipped by 3 bases and J by 10 bases; unmatched bases: 14. The V gene's germline CDR1 is LNHNV and CDR2 YYDKDF (reference sequence). The CDR3 DNA reads as TGTGCCACCAGCAGGGGGGATAGGGGGCCCCAGGGAAAACTGTTTTTT. Its protein product is CATSRGDRGPQGKLFF. Looking up the rest from reference TRBV15 and TRBJ1-4 gives the full variable domain: DAMVIQNPRYQVTQFGKPVTLSCSQTLNHNVMYWYQQKSSQAPKLLFHYYDKDFNNEADTPDNFQSRRPNTSFCFLDIRSPGLGDTAMYLCATSRGDRGPQGKLFFGSGTQLSVL.

This clone was observed a single time. The CDR3 bases are TGTGCCAGCAGCGGGGGAGGACTAGCGGGGGGCTCGAACACCGGGGAGCTGTTTTTT. Amino acids: CASSGGGLAGGSNTGELFF. The chain combines TRBV5-4 with TRBJ2-2; TRBD2 matches 14 bases. Losses at the gene ends were 4 bases for V and 0 bases for J; bases not matched to a gene: 8. This CDR3 has 19 residues. Germline CDR1 SGHNT, CDR2 YYREEE (reference sequence).

The rearrangement links TRBV4-1 to TRBJ1-1; TRBD1 matches at 7 bases. The CDR3 has 14 residues. V lost 1 base to trimming and J lost 4 bases; unmatched junction nucleotides: 3. Germline V gives CDR1 MGHRA, CDR2 YSYEKL. CDR3 DNA: TGCGCCAGCAGCCAAGTACAGGGGCTCACTGAAGCTTTCTTT. It encodes CASSQVQGLTEAFF.

The rearrangement joins TRBV4-1 to TRBJ1-5; 7 bases fit TRBD1. Losses at the gene ends were 6 bases for V and 4 bases for J; bases not matched to a gene: 15. The CDR3 loop spans 17 amino acids. CDR1 is MGHRA and CDR2 is YSYEKL in the germline V gene. Here the CDR3 DNA reads TGCGCCAGCAGTCATCCAGGGGGACCCCGATTAAATCAGCCCCAGCATTTT. This encodes CASSHPGGPRLNQPQHF.

The genes are TRBV5-5 and TRBJ1-2; 7 nucleotides line up with TRBD1. This CDR3 spans 14 amino acids. Germline values: CDR1 SGHKS, CDR2 YYEKEE (reference sequence). The V segment lost 4 bases and the J segment 8 bases; nucleotides outside the gene matches: 11. The CDR3 DNA sequence: TGTGCCAGCAGCCCCCCGACAGGGAAGGGAGGCTACACCTTC. Its translation is CASSPPTGKGGYTF.

The V call is TRBV5-4, the J call TRBJ1-1; D gene uncertain. The germline V and J ends were trimmed by 0 bases and 5 bases, with 8 bases remaining between them. The CDR3 covers 13 residues. Germline CDR1 SGHNT, CDR2 YYREEE (reference sequence). In nucleotides, the CDR3 is TGTGCCAGCAGCTTGGCGGGGTATACTGAAGCTTTCTTT. Translating it yields CASSLAGYTEAFF.

J is TRBJ2-1 and V is TRBV16; 9 positions agree with TRBD1. In germline, CDR1 is KGHSY, CDR2 FQNENV. There are 16 residues in the CDR3. The J segment lost 3 bases and the V segment lost 2 bases, leaving 5 bases of the junction unmatched. The CDR3 spells CASSQLGQGNYNEQFF. Written as DNA, the CDR3 is TGTGCCAGCAGCCAACTGGGACAGGGAAACTACAATGAGCAGTTCTTC. Together with reference TRBV16 and TRBJ2-1, the CDR3 gives the full variable domain: GEEVAQTPKHLVRGEGQKAKLYCAPIKGHSYVFWYQQVLKNEFKFLISFQNENVFDETGMPKERFSAKCLPNSPCSLEIQATKLEDSAVYFCASSQLGQGNYNEQFFGPGTRLTVL.

The chain employs TRBV5-1 and TRBJ1-1; D is perhaps TRBD1 (6 bases). Trimming shortened V by 4 bases and J by 6 bases, and 19 bases separated the two germline ends. The CDR3 is 15 amino acids. Germline values: CDR1 SGHRS, CDR2 YFSETQ. The CDR3, as DNA: TGCGCCAGCAGCCCCGAGGGGGGGCGCGGGGCTGAAGCTTTCTTT. Translation: CASSPEGGRGAEAFF.

The genes are TRBV27 and TRBJ2-7, with 9 bases fitting TRBD1. The trim removed 4 bases at V and 4 bases at J, leaving 5 bases unmatched. The CDR3 is made up of 14 amino acids. The germline V gene encodes CDR1 MNHEY and CDR2 SMNVEV (reference sequence). CDR3 sequence: CASSSTGGKYEQYF. In DNA form, the CDR3 reads TGTGCCAGCAGTTCAACAGGGGGCAAGTACGAGCAGTACTTC.

The chain combines TRBV10-3 with TRBJ2-7, with no clear D. The germline V gene has CDR1 ENHRY and CDR2 SYGVKD. The CDR3 loop spans 12 amino acids. V gave up 6 bases and J gave up 2 bases, with 8 bases separating them. The CDR3 loop is CAISPVTYEQYF. The CDR3 region has the DNA TGTGCCATCAGCCCAGTCACCTACGAGCAGTACTTC.

The chain has TRBV30 and TRBJ1-2; a weak D match, TRBD1 (5 bases). With 0 bases removed from V and 6 bases from J, the gap between germline ends came to 14 bases. CDR1 and CDR2 (germline): GTSNPN, SVGIG (reference sequence). This CDR3 has 14 residues. The DNA of the CDR3 is TGTGCCTGGAGTGTAGAAGGGGAAAGAGATGGCTACACCTTC. This encodes CAWSVEGERDGYTF.

This clone appeared a few times. V gene TRBV7-2 combines with J gene TRBJ2-3, with 13 nucleotides matching TRBD2. The CDR3 consists of 16 residues. Germline-derived CDR1 and CDR2 are SGHTA and FQGNSA. With 5 bases clipped from V and 1 base from J, the junction kept 3 bases outside the gene matches. CDR3 coding DNA: TGTGCCAGCAGCACAGGGACTAGCGGGGGCACAGATACGCAGTATTTT. Translating gives CASSTGTSGGTDTQYF.

The chain couples TRBV2 to TRBJ2-3; 9 bases fit TRBD2. The CDR3 has 14 residues. V lost 9 bases and J lost 1; bases outside the gene matches: 5. Germline V gene data show CDR1 as SNHLY and CDR2 as FYNNEI. CDR3 bases: TGTGCCAGTGGACTAGCGACTCGCACAGATACGCAGTATTTT. Translation gives CASGLATRTDTQYF.

This clone was seen only a few times. The chain recombines TRBV30 with TRBJ2-6; 8 nucleotides line up with TRBD1. CDR1 is GTSNPN and CDR2 is SVGIG in the germline V gene (reference sequence). V dropped 3 bases and J dropped 2; count of bases not matched to a gene: 15. This CDR3 is 19 amino acids long. CDR3 sequence: CAWSPRDRPLAPGANVLTF. For the CDR3, the DNA is TGTGCCTGGAGCCCCCGGGACAGGCCTCTAGCGCCTGGGGCCAACGTCCTGACTTTC.

The chain employs TRBV4-3 and TRBJ1-5; possible D gene TRBD1, 5 bases. This CDR3 spans 13 amino acids. The V gene's germline CDR1 is LGHNA and CDR2 YSLEER. Deletions cut 3 bases from V and 4 bases from J, with 7 bases between. This CDR3 reads CASSHAGNQPQHF. The DNA for the CDR3 is TGCGCCAGCAGCCACGCAGGGAATCAGCCCCAGCATTTT.

This chain uses TRBV11-2 with TRBJ2-3, with 10 bases lining up with TRBD2. This CDR3 spans 15 amino acids. The germline V gene has CDR1 SGHAT and CDR2 FQNNGV. J lost 1 base, V lost 4 bases, and 2 bases had no gene match. This chain's CDR3 is CASSSLAGGTDTQYF. CDR3 sequence (DNA): TGTGCCAGCAGCTCTCTAGCGGGGGGCACAGATACGCAGTATTTT.

CDR3 bases: TGTGCCAGCAGTGTTCTCAGGGCCCCAAACAATGAGCAGTTCTTC. Translating gives CASSVLRAPNNEQFF. The chain couples TRBV2 to TRBJ2-1, with D possibly being TRBD1 (5 bases). The CDR3 has 15 residues. The germline V gene encodes CDR1 SNHLY and CDR2 FYNNEI. V shed 4 bases and J shed 5 bases, with 15 bases lying between them.

The chain recombines TRBV5-1 with TRBJ2-3; 7 positions match TRBD1. Trimming at V came to 4 bases and at J to 5 bases, leaving 13 bases not matched to a gene. The germline gives CDR1 SGHRS, CDR2 YFSETQ. The CDR3 is 16 residues long. The CDR3 loop is CASSPMTGTGLDTQYF. CDR3 in DNA: TGCGCCAGCAGCCCCATGACAGGGACGGGGTTAGATACGCAGTATTTT.

The chain recombines TRBV6-1 with TRBJ2-5; TRBD2 matches at 11 bases. CDR1 is MNHNS and CDR2 is SASEGT in the germline V gene. J gave up 7 bases and V 1 base, and 5 bases lay outside the gene matches. The CDR3 has 15 residues. The CDR3 spells CASSEGDGTSGTQYF. CDR3 DNA: TGTGCCAGCAGTGAAGGGGACGGGACTAGCGGGACCCAGTACTTC.